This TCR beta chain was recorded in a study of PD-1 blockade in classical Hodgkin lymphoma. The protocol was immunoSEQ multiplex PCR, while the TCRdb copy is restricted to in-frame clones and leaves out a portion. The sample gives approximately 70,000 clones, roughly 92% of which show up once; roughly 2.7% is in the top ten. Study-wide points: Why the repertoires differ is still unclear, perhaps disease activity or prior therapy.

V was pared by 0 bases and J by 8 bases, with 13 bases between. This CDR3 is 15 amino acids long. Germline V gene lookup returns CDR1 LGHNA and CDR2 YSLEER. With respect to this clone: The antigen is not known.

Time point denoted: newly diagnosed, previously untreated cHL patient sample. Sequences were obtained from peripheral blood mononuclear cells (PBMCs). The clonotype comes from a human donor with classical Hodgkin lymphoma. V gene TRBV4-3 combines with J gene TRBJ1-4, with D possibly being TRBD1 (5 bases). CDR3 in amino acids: CASSQDTGDGEKLFF. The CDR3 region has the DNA TGCGCCAGCAGCCAAGATACGGGGGATGGGGAAAAACTGTTTTTT.